The 30 T cell receptor beta chains presented below share a single source sample, sequenced in a study of Ad26.COV2.S vaccination and SARS-CoV-2 variants. This sample's treatment: 15 to 20 received Ad26.COV2.S at low or high dose, single or two shots; 5 received placebo; per-sample allocation not given. Sampling took place 63 days after the first vaccine or placebo injection. Assay used: immunoSEQ multiplex PCR; TCRdb lists only in-frame clones, some missing. The sample carries around 320,000 clones, around 85% recorded once. This material consisted of peripheral blood, taken in a trial of Ad26.COV2.S vaccine versus placebo. The receptors derive from a person aged 18-60 years who received the Ad26.COV2.S COVID-19 vaccine or a placebo.

For the CDR3, the DNA is TGTGCAAGTCGCTCGTACCCTTCCAACACTGAAGCTTTCTTT. This translates into CASRSYPSNTEAFF. V is TRBV12-2 and J is TRBJ1-1. TRBV12-2 is reported as a pseudogene. The CDR3 is 14 amino acids.

V usage is TRBV6-5 and J usage is TRBJ2-5; D is unclear. Trimming shortened V by 0 bases and J by 4 bases, and 12 bases separated the two germline ends. Germline V gene lookup returns CDR1 MNHEY and CDR2 SVGAGI. The CDR3 contains 15 residues. CDR3 DNA: TGTGCCAGCAGTTACTCGAGTCTGGTTTCAGAGACCCAGTACTTC. Translation gives CASSYSSLVSETQYF.

The V and J genes are TRBV28 and TRBJ2-2; D not certain. The CDR3 sequence is 18 residues long. CDR1 is MDHEN and CDR2 is SYDVKM in the germline V gene. The V end lost 4 bases, the J end lost 4 bases, and 22 bases lay between the germline ends. The chain's CDR3 is CASSSAQLRVSLTGELFF. The CDR3, as DNA: TGTGCCAGCAGTTCTGCCCAACTACGGGTATCACTCACCGGGGAGCTGTTTTTT. The variable domain in full, with the rest retrieved from reference TRBV28 and TRBJ2-2, is DVKVTQSSRYLVKRTGEKVFLECVQDMDHENMFWYRQDPGLGLRLIYFSYDVKMKEKGDIPEGYSVSREKKERFSLILESASTNQTSMYLCASSSAQLRVSLTGELFFGEGSRLTVL.

The genes are TRBV5-4 and TRBJ2-3, with 11 bases that match TRBD2. Germline CDR1 is SGHNT and CDR2 is YYREEE (reference sequence). This CDR3 is built from 16 residues. With 1 base clipped from V and 5 bases from J, the junction kept 6 bases outside the gene matches. CDR3 in DNA: TGTGCCAGCAGCTTGCGGCTAGCGGGGGGCAGAGATACGCAGTATTTT. The encoded protein is CASSLRLAGGRDTQYF.

The J gene is TRBJ2-4, the V gene TRBV5-6; D gene uncertain. The CDR3 runs to 11 residues. Germline CDR1 reads SGHDT; CDR2 reads YYEEEE. Trimming pared 5 bases from V and 5 bases from J, leaving 5 bases between. This chain's CDR3 is CASSLENIQYF. Written as DNA, the CDR3 is TGTGCCAGCAGTCTAGAAAACATTCAGTACTTC.

This chain connects TRBV5-1 to TRBJ1-4; D might be TRBD1 (5 bases). Trimming left V 2 bases short and J 4 bases short, with 9 bases between. Germline values: CDR1 SGHRS, CDR2 YFSETQ. The CDR3 has 14 amino acids. The CDR3 region is CASSFDSINEKLFF. The CDR3 region has the DNA TGCGCCAGCAGCTTCGACAGTATTAATGAAAAACTGTTTTTT.

The V call is TRBV5-1, the J call TRBJ2-3, with 8 bases aligning to TRBD1. Trimming removed 0 bases from V and 6 bases from J; junction bases left unmatched: 6. CDR3 length equals 15 residues. The germline V gene encodes CDR1 SGHRS and CDR2 YFSETQ. CDR3 sequence (DNA): TGCGCCAGCAGCTTGGACGGACAGGGACGGGATACGCAGTATTTT. Translated: CASSLDGQGRDTQYF.

This chain uses TRBV24-1 with TRBJ1-2; tentatively, D is TRBD1 (6 bases). The V gene lost 3 bases and the J gene lost 6 bases, with 10 bases spanning the gap. CDR3 length equals 13 residues. Germline CDR1 KGHDR, CDR2 SFDVKD. As DNA, the CDR3 is TGTGCCACCAGTGATGGGGGGGCAGATGGCTACACCTTC. Its protein product is CATSDGGADGYTF.

The rearrangement joins TRBV18 to TRBJ2-2, with D maybe TRBD1 (5 bases). CDR3 length equals 15 residues. V dropped 2 bases and J dropped 1 base, with 8 bases sitting between them. Per the germline V gene, CDR1 is KGHSH and CDR2 is LQKENI. The CDR3 region is CASSPIQGNTGELFF. The DNA for the CDR3 is TGTGCCAGCTCACCAATCCAGGGGAACACCGGGGAGCTGTTTTTT.

The rearrangement links TRBV5-8 to TRBJ2-3; D is unclear. Germline V gene data show CDR1 as SGHTS and CDR2 as YDEGEE. The CDR3 is made up of 14 amino acids. The germline V and J ends were trimmed by 0 bases and 2 bases, with 7 bases remaining between them. CDR3 sequence reads: CASSLEAITDTQYF. CDR3 bases: TGTGCCAGCAGCTTGGAGGCAATCACAGATACGCAGTATTTT. Full variable domain (outside the CDR3, taken from reference TRBV5-8 and TRBJ2-3): EAGVTQSPTHLIKTRGQQATLRCSPISGHTSVYWYQQALGLGLQFLLWYDEGEERNRGNFPPRFSGRQFPNYSSELNVNALELEDSALYLCASSLEAITDTQYFGPGTRLTVL.

Points on this clone: Other nucleotide sequences in the sample specify the same CDR3. The genes are TRBV15 and TRBJ2-2; D remains ambiguous. There are 14 residues in the CDR3. The V gene's germline CDR1 is LNHNV and CDR2 YYDKDF (reference sequence). The V end was cut by 0 bases, the J end by 1 base, with 3 bases between. The CDR3 spells CATSRDRNTGELFF. CDR3 DNA sequence: TGTGCCACCAGCAGAGATCGGAACACCGGGGAGCTGTTTTTT.

The gene calls are TRBV7-3 and TRBJ2-2; D perhaps matches TRBD1 (7 bases). Germline V gives CDR1 SGHTA, CDR2 FQGTGA. The V and J ends lost 2 bases and 1 base respectively, with 11 bases between them. The CDR3 extends over 16 amino acids. CDR3 residues: CASSLSGGRNTGELFF. In DNA, the CDR3 is TGTGCCAGCAGCTTATCAGGGGGGAGGAACACCGGGGAGCTGTTTTTT.

CDR3 region: CATSRVIRGHEQYF. The DNA for the CDR3 is TGTGCCACCAGCAGAGTAATTCGGGGGCACGAGCAGTACTTC. The chain has TRBV15 and TRBJ2-7; D is perhaps TRBD1 or TRBD2 (6 bases each). Germline CDR1 and CDR2: LNHNV and YYDKDF (reference sequence). Trimming stripped 1 base from V and 5 bases from J, with 12 bases between. The CDR3 sequence is 14 residues long.

This chain uses TRBV5-1 with TRBJ1-2; D is unresolved. This CDR3 comprises 12 residues. Germline CDR1 is SGHRS and CDR2 is YFSETQ. V lost 0 bases and J lost 5, with 5 bases in between. Here the CDR3 DNA reads TGCGCCAGCAGCTTGGGGCAGTATGGCTACACCTTC. Residues: CASSLGQYGYTF.

This CDR3 reads CASSLARETQYF. The CDR3 region has the DNA TGCGCCAGCAGCTTGGCTCGGGAGACCCAGTACTTC. The chain recombines TRBV5-1 with TRBJ2-5; D call uncertain. Germline V gene lookup returns CDR1 SGHRS and CDR2 YFSETQ. Trimming shortened V by 0 bases and J by 5 bases, and 5 bases separated the two germline ends. This CDR3 is built from 12 residues.

This chain connects TRBV7-9 to TRBJ2-5; the match to TRBD2 covers 9 bases. The CDR3 is made up of 15 amino acids. V dropped 3 bases and J dropped 4; count of bases not matched to a gene: 6. The germline CDR1 and CDR2 sequences are SEHNR and FQNEAQ (reference sequence). The CDR3 DNA follows: TGTGCCAGCAGCTTCCAGCGGGGGGATTTAGAGACCCAGTACTTC. This sequence encodes CASSFQRGDLETQYF.

In DNA, the CDR3 is TGTGCCAGCAGCTTAGGGGGACTAGCGGGGAGATACCAAGAGACCCAGTACTTC. This sequence encodes CASSLGGLAGRYQETQYF. V usage is TRBV11-3 and J usage is TRBJ2-5; TRBD2 matches at 13 bases. CDR1 and CDR2 from the germline V gene are SGHNT and YENEEA. The CDR3 runs 18 residues. The V and J ends lost 1 base and 0 bases, in that order; junction bases with no gene match: 5.

The chain recombines TRBV19 with TRBJ2-7; a possible D gene is TRBD1 (6 bases). The CDR3 length is 14 residues. Between the trimmed V and J ends, which lost 5 bases and 3 bases, there was a span of 14 bases. CDR1 and CDR2 (germline): LNHDA, SQIVND (reference sequence). CDR3 sequence: CASSAGTLIYEQYF. The CDR3 DNA follows: TGTGCCAGTAGTGCCGGGACACTGATCTACGAGCAGTACTTC. Full variable domain (rest looked up from reference TRBV19 and TRBJ2-7): DGGITQSPKYLFRKEGQNVTLSCEQNLNHDAMYWYRQDPGQGLRLIYYSQIVNDFQKGDIAEGYSVSREKKESFPLTVTSAQKNPTAFYLCASSAGTLIYEQYFGPGTRLTVT.

The genes are TRBV3-1 (or the pseudogene TRBV3-2) and TRBJ1-4; 8 bases line up with TRBD1. V gave up 4 bases and J gave up 6 bases; unmatched junction bases: 4. The CDR3 has 14 amino acids. Germline V gene data show CDR1 as LGHDT and CDR2 as YNNKEL (reference sequence). CDR3 sequence (DNA): TGTGCCAGCAGCCGGACAGGGACGGATGAAAAACTGTTTTTT. Its translation is CASSRTGTDEKLFF.

V is TRBV5-1 and J is TRBJ1-2; 9 bases match TRBD1. Germline V gene data show CDR1 as SGHRS and CDR2 as YFSETQ. The CDR3 spans 15 residues. The junction had 7 bases not matched to a gene; V was cut back by 4 bases and J by 3 bases. The CDR3 DNA sequence: TGCGCCAGCAGCCCGCTGACAGGGGGGGACTATGGCTACACCTTC. As protein: CASSPLTGGDYGYTF.

The chain carries TRBV6-5 and TRBJ2-7; 10 positions match TRBD1. Germline V lookup: CDR1 MNHEY, CDR2 SVGAGI. Trimming cost V 2 bases and J 2 bases; bases outside gene matches: 3. This CDR3 is 15 amino acids long. CDR3 DNA: TGTGCCAGCAGTTACATTGGGACAGGGGCCTACGAGCAGTACTTC. Its translation is CASSYIGTGAYEQYF.

Concerning this clone: The same CDR3 is also encoded by other DNA sequences in this sample. This sequence joins TRBV18 and TRBJ1-4; 11 bases fit TRBD1. The CDR3 is 14 residues long. V lost 3 bases, J lost 7 bases, and 1 base stayed unmatched. From germline, CDR1 is KGHSH and CDR2 LQKENI. DNA of the CDR3: TGTGCCAGCTCACCGGACAGGGGGCTTGAAAAACTGTTTTTT. Its protein is CASSPDRGLEKLFF.

This clone appeared once. This chain uses TRBV5-4 with TRBJ2-4; 16 bases fit TRBD2. This CDR3 has 18 residues. Germline CDR1 is SGHNT and CDR2 is YYREEE (reference sequence). Trimming took 4 bases from V and 1 from J; bases not matched to a gene: 5. The CDR3 reads CASSGGTSGGAAKNIQYF. Here the CDR3 DNA reads TGTGCCAGCAGCGGCGGGACTAGCGGGGGGGCTGCCAAAAACATTCAGTACTTC.

This chain links TRBV18 with TRBJ1-4, with 8 bases matching TRBD1. This CDR3 region has 17 residues. J gave up 6 bases and V 7 bases, and 16 bases lay outside the gene matches. Per the germline V gene, CDR1 is KGHSH and CDR2 is LQKENI. The DNA for the CDR3 is TGTGCCAGCTTACGGGGAACAGGGGGGTATCTGTATGAAAAACTGTTTTTT. Translation gives CASLRGTGGYLYEKLFF.

The chain is built from TRBV7-3 and TRBJ2-3; D is unresolved. The V gene lost 5 bases and the J gene lost 1 base, with 7 bases spanning the gap. The CDR3 length is 13 residues. Germline CDR1 reads SGHTA; CDR2 reads FQGTGA. Written as DNA, the CDR3 is TGTGCCAGCAGCATCGGTGGCACAGATACGCAGTATTTT. Amino acids: CASSIGGTDTQYF.

The chain links TRBV12-5 to TRBJ1-1; D perhaps matches TRBD1 (5 bases). V lost 7 bases, J lost 2 bases, and 14 bases lay in between. This CDR3 is 14 amino acids long. Germline assignment: CDR1 LGHNT and CDR2 FRNRAP. This chain's CDR3 is CASAPHGANTEAFF. In DNA, the CDR3 is TGTGCTAGTGCCCCACATGGGGCTAACACTGAAGCTTTCTTT. Complete variable domain (other parts from reference TRBV12-5 and TRBJ1-1): DARVTQTPRHKVTEMGQEVTMRCQPILGHNTVFWYRQTMMQGLELLAYFRNRAPLDDSGMPKDRFSAEMPDATLATLKIQPSEPRDSAVYFCASAPHGANTEAFFGQGTRLTVV.

The V call is TRBV6-4, the J call TRBJ2-2; weak D call: TRBD1 (5 bases). This CDR3 has 12 amino acids. Germline lookup yields CDR1 MRHNA and CDR2 SNTAGT. V lost 6 bases and J 6 bases, leaving 8 bases between the germline ends. As DNA, the CDR3 is TGTGCCAGCAGCCCCAGGGCCGGGGAGCTGTTTTTT. The encoded protein is CASSPRAGELFF.

The chain is built from TRBV19 and TRBJ2-1; D not resolved. Germline V lookup: CDR1 LNHDA, CDR2 SQIVND (reference sequence). The CDR3 has 15 amino acids. Trimming removed 3 bases at V and 7 bases at J, with 16 bases between. Here the CDR3 DNA reads TGTGCCAGTAGTATTCTTGACCCCTCGCGGAATGAGCAGTTCTTC. Translated: CASSILDPSRNEQFF.

The chain links TRBV3-1 (or the pseudogene TRBV3-2) to TRBJ2-2; TRBD2 is a possible D gene (6 bases). The CDR3 covers 18 residues. V lost 0 bases and J lost 4, with 18 bases in between. The germline CDR1 and CDR2 sequences are LGHDT and YNNKEL (reference sequence). CDR3 sequence reads: CASSQDFRGFGGTGELFF. The CDR3 DNA sequence: TGTGCCAGCAGCCAAGATTTTCGGGGGTTCGGGGGCACCGGGGAGCTGTTTTTT.

Comment on this clone: The sample has other DNA sequences that encode this CDR3 too. The V call is TRBV7-9, the J call TRBJ1-5, with a possible D match to TRBD1 (6 bases). This CDR3 contains 14 residues. Germline-derived CDR1 and CDR2 are SEHNR and FQNEAQ (reference sequence). With 4 bases removed from V and 3 bases from J, the gap between germline ends came to 10 bases. Here the CDR3 DNA reads TGTGCCAGCAGCTCTGGACAGTCCAATCAGCCCCAGCATTTT. It yields the protein CASSSGQSNQPQHF.